This record concerns one T cell receptor beta chain sequence. Clones were read by immunoSEQ multiplex PCR, and TCRdb kept only the in-frame ones, dropping some. The table has over 55,000 clones, around three quarters seen once. V gave up 3 bases and J gave up 3 bases, with 17 bases separating them. Germline CDR1 is MNHNS and CDR2 is SASEGT. The CDR3 contains 16 residues. These data are taken from a study of OX40 agonist ivuxolimab in advanced cancers. This sequence was found in an adult with an advanced solid tumor such as melanoma, head and neck, liver or kidney cancer. The sequenced sample was CD4+ or CD8+ T cells sorted from blood, obtained in a trial of the OX40 agonist ivuxolimab. The chain links TRBV6-1 to TRBJ2-5; a weak D match, TRBD2 (5 bases). The CDR3 sequence is CASSDRGSSGKETQYF. CDR3 DNA: TGTGCCAGCAGTGACCGGGGAAGTTCGGGAAAAGAGACCCAGTACTTC.